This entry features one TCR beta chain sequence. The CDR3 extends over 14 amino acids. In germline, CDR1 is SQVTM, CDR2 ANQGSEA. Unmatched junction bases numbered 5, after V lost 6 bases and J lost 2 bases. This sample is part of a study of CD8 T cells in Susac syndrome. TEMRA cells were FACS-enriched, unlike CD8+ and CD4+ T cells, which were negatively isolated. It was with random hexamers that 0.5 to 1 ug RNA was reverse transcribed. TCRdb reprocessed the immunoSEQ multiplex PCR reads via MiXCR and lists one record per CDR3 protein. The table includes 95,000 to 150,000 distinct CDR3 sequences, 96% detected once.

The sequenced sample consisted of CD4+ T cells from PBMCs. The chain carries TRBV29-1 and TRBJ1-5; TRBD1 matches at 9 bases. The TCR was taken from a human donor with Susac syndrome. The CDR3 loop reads CSVGQGTGNQPQHF. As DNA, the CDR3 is TGCAGCGTAGGACAGGGGACAGGCAATCAGCCCCAGCATTTT.